The rows below give T cell receptor beta chains drawn from one sample of a study of blood T cell repertoires in COVID-19. The assay was immunoSEQ multiplex PCR, and TCRdb's table has in-frame clones only and misses some. The sample includes some 260,000 clones, roughly 89% seen only once; the top ten take 8.8%. Input material: PBMCs or T cells enriched from blood (not recorded which). These receptors came from a man aged 40-49 years who had recovered from COVID-19. CDR3s include the opening cysteine and the closing phenylalanine or tryptophan. A D gene is named only where the DNA matches it firmly.

D gene: TRBD2; V gene: TRBV11-3; CDR3 protein: CASSFNLAGGITDTQYF
D gene: TRBD2; V gene: TRBV11-3; CDR3 protein: CASSFGLAGDTDTQYF
D gene: -; V gene: TRBV19; CDR3 protein: CASSMRDSSYEQYF
D gene: -; V gene: TRBV6-5; CDR3 protein: CASRIGFVNTEAFF
D gene: TRBD1; V gene: TRBV6-5; CDR3 protein: CASSGGGQFNQPQHF
D gene: -; V gene: TRBV7-9; CDR3 protein: CASSLVSGATNEKLFF
D gene: TRBD1; V gene: TRBV10-1; CDR3 protein: CASSESRTGGWYEQYF
D gene: TRBD2; V gene: TRBV6-6; CDR3 protein: CASSRTSGRTQETQYF
D gene: TRBD1; V gene: TRBV28; CDR3 protein: CAGGPGQKNSPLHF
D gene: TRBD1; V gene: TRBV6-1; CDR3 protein: CASSEWGQVTQYF
D gene: -; V gene: TRBV5-6; CDR3 protein: CASSLDWGRGFVQETQYF
D gene: TRBD2; V gene: TRBV7-6; CDR3 protein: CASSLGLAGGADTQYF
D gene: -; V gene: TRBV28; CDR3 protein: CASSTPAEKGTDTQYF
D gene: TRBD1; V gene: TRBV7-2; CDR3 protein: CASSLTWDRGNSPLHF
D gene: TRBD1; V gene: TRBV28; CDR3 protein: CASSPTGQAFETQYF
D gene: TRBD2; V gene: TRBV27; CDR3 protein: CGAGLVSTQYF